The subject of this entry is one T cell receptor beta chain. This entry comes from a study of blood T cell repertoires in COVID-19. Those enrolled in Seattle joined during active infection and were followed longitudinally afterward. Assay: immunoSEQ multiplex PCR; the TCRdb copy retains only in-frame clones and omits some. The top ten hold about 6.7% of the sample, which has hundreds of thousands of clones, about 88% seen once. The receptor was derived from a woman between 65 and 79 years old with COVID-19, enrolled during active disease. Sample: peripheral blood.

CDR3 DNA: TGTGCCATCAGTGAGTCTGGTAGTAACACCGGGGAGCTGTTTTTT. Protein product: CAISESGSNTGELFF. The gene calls are TRBV10-3 and TRBJ2-2; no firm D call. The CDR3 is 15 amino acids. Deletions cut 0 bases from V and 2 bases from J, with 7 bases between. Per the germline V gene, CDR1 is ENHRY and CDR2 is SYGVKD.